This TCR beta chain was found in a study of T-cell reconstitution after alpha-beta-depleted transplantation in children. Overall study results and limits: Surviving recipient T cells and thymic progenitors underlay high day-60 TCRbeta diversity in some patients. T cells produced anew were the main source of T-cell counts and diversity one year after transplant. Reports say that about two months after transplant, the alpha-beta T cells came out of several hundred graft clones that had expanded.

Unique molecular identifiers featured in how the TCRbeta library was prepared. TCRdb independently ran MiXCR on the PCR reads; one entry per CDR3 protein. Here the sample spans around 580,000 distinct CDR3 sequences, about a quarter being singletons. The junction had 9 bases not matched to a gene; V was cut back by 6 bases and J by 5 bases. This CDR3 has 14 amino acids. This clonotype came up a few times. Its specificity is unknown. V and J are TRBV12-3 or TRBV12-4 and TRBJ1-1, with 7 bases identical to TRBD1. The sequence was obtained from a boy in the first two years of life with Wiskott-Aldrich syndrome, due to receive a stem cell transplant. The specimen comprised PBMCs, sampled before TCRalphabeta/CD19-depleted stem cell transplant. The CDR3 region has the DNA TGTGCCAGCAGGCCACAGGGGAGGTTAACTGAAGCTTTCTTT. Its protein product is CASRPQGRLTEAFF.